What follows are 29 T cell receptor beta chains derived from one specimen sequenced in a study of shared clonotypes between healthy human individuals. The protocol was immunoSEQ multiplex PCR, while the TCRdb copy is restricted to in-frame clones and leaves out a portion. The table lists millions of clones, roughly 96% of them singletons. Sample: naive CD4+ T cells sorted from blood. The subset here: CD45RA+ positively selected. The receptors were gathered from a man in his late teens or twenties in good health.

The J gene is TRBJ2-7, the V gene TRBV7-9, with TRBD2 identical over 14 bases. The CDR3 runs 16 residues. From germline, CDR1 is SEHNR and CDR2 FQNEAQ (reference sequence). V gave up 6 bases and J gave up 0 bases; unmatched junction bases: 4. The CDR3 DNA follows: TGTGCCAGCAGACCGGGACTAGCGGGGGACTCCTACGAGCAGTACTTC. Its translation: CASRPGLAGDSYEQYF.

The chain has TRBV5-4 and TRBJ2-3, with D unclear. Germline CDR1 SGHNT, CDR2 YYREEE (reference sequence). Trimming took 4 bases from V and 0 from J, leaving 6 bases between them. The CDR3 contains 13 residues. CDR3 in amino acids: CASSEPSTDTQYF. The CDR3 coding sequence is TGTGCCAGCAGCGAGCCTAGCACAGATACGCAGTATTTT. The full variable domain, its missing parts supplied by reference TRBV5-4 and TRBJ2-3, is ETGVTQSPTHLIKTRGQQVTLRCSSQSGHNTVSWYQQALGQGPQFIFQYYREEENGRGNFPPRFSGLQFPNYSSELNVNALELDDSALYLCASSEPSTDTQYFGPGTRLTVL.

This chain links TRBV15 with TRBJ2-1; 13 bases line up with TRBD2. The CDR3 runs to 16 residues. Germline V gene sequence: CDR1 LNHNV, CDR2 YYDKDF (reference sequence). J was trimmed by 6 bases and V by 3 bases; bases with no gene match: 5. CDR3 region: CATSSGTSGNPNEQFF. CDR3 DNA: TGTGCCACCAGCAGCGGGACTAGCGGGAACCCCAATGAGCAGTTCTTC.

This chain uses TRBV6-1 with TRBJ1-1; D uncertain. In germline, CDR1 is MNHNS, CDR2 SASEGT. Trimming shortened V by 2 bases and J by 4 bases, and 14 bases separated the two germline ends. The CDR3 loop spans 15 amino acids. In DNA, the CDR3 is TGTGCCAGCAGTGAATGGATTGAAGCGGGCACTGAAGCTTTCTTT. Protein product: CASSEWIEAGTEAFF.

This clone was recorded only once. CDR3 sequence: CASSPIGVTDTQYF. CDR3 sequence (DNA): TGTGCCAGCTCACCGATTGGGGTGACAGATACGCAGTATTTT. The chain employs TRBV18 and TRBJ2-3; D is uncertain. There are 14 residues in the CDR3. The ends were cut back, 3 bases at V and 3 bases at J, with 10 bases in the middle. Germline values: CDR1 KGHSH, CDR2 LQKENI.

The chain employs TRBV7-9 and TRBJ2-7, with D perhaps TRBD2 (6 bases). Trimming took off 1 base at V and 2 bases at J, with 18 bases between the two ends. This CDR3 has 17 amino acids. Germline values: CDR1 SEHNR, CDR2 FQNEAQ (reference sequence). This CDR3 is CASSLGDPGLKTYEQYF. The DNA for the CDR3 is TGTGCCAGCAGCTTAGGGGACCCGGGACTGAAAACCTACGAGCAGTACTTC.

The chain recombines TRBV6-5 with TRBJ1-2; unclear D gene. V lost 10 bases to trimming and J lost 4 bases, with 13 bases between them. The CDR3 totals 12 residues. Germline V gene sequence: CDR1 MNHEY, CDR2 SVGAGI. The CDR3 DNA reads as TGTGCCACCTTCGGTCGCTCCTATGGCTACACCTTC. As protein: CATFGRSYGYTF.

The chain uses TRBV20-1 and TRBJ2-7, with no clear D. The CDR3 is 11 residues long. CDR1 and CDR2 (germline): DFQATT, SNEGSKA (reference sequence). The germline V and J ends were trimmed by 3 bases and 5 bases, with 8 bases remaining between them. This CDR3 is CSASWPDEQYF. In nucleotides, the CDR3 is TGCAGTGCTAGCTGGCCCGACGAGCAGTACTTC.

The J gene is TRBJ2-1, the V gene TRBV18, with a tentative D call TRBD1 (6 bases). Trimming took off 6 bases at V and 6 bases at J, with 18 bases between the two ends. The CDR3 extends over 15 amino acids. CDR1 and CDR2 from the germline V gene are KGHSH and LQKENI. The CDR3 region has the DNA TGTGCCAGCTCCCGAACAGGGACCGAGACCAATGAGCAGTTCTTC. Protein: CASSRTGTETNEQFF.

The rearrangement uses TRBV4-2 and TRBJ1-2; 7 bases align to TRBD1. This CDR3 has 15 residues. Per germline, CDR1 LGHNA and CDR2 YNFKEQ. The J segment lost 5 bases and the V segment lost 4 bases, leaving 10 bases of the junction unmatched. The CDR3 loop reads CASSPTGLAGYGYTF. The CDR3, as DNA: TGTGCCAGCAGCCCGACAGGGTTGGCGGGGTATGGCTACACCTTC.

The V and J genes are TRBV14 and TRBJ2-7; 11 nucleotides agree with TRBD2. The CDR3 sequence is 14 residues long. The J segment lost 2 bases and the V segment lost 4 bases, leaving 1 base of the junction unmatched. The germline CDR1 and CDR2 sequences are SGHDN and FVKESK. The CDR3 loop is CASSPGLAAYEQYF. CDR3 in DNA: TGTGCCAGCAGCCCGGGACTAGCGGCCTACGAGCAGTACTTC.

The rearrangement links TRBV10-2 to TRBJ1-5, with D perhaps TRBD1 (6 bases). CDR1 is WSHSY, CDR2 SAAADI, per germline. V lost 3 bases to trimming and J lost 6 bases, with 12 bases between them. The CDR3 has 14 residues. CDR3 DNA sequence: TGCGCCAGCAGTGACGGGGGGCGTGGTCAGCCCCAGCATTTT. Residues: CASSDGGRGQPQHF.

The chain carries TRBV7-8 and TRBJ1-2; possibly TRBD1 for D (5 bases). CDR1 and CDR2 from the germline V gene are SGHVS and FQNEAQ. The CDR3 consists of 13 residues. The V end lost 5 bases, the J end lost 8 bases, and 15 bases lay between the germline ends. The CDR3: CASSTSGSGGYTF. The CDR3 nucleotides read TGTGCCAGCAGCACCTCGGGCTCAGGGGGCTACACCTTC.

The CDR3 nucleotides are TGCGCCAGCAGTCGAGGCAATGGGGAGACCCAGTACTTC. This sequence encodes CASSRGNGETQYF. This chain uses TRBV10-1 with TRBJ2-5; D uncertain. CDR1 is WNHNN and CDR2 is SYGVQD in the germline V gene (reference sequence). This CDR3 has 13 residues. Between the trimmed V and J ends, which lost 5 bases and 5 bases, there was a span of 12 bases.

The genes are TRBV11-2 and TRBJ1-2; no definite D call. The CDR3 totals 15 residues. The germline V gene has CDR1 SGHAT and CDR2 FQNNGV. Trimming took 0 bases from V and 3 from J, leaving 11 bases between them. The CDR3 region has the DNA TGTGCCAGCAGCTTAGATTTTGGGATCTACTATGGCTACACCTTC. As protein: CASSLDFGIYYGYTF.

V and J are TRBV5-1 and TRBJ2-7; 8 bases map to TRBD1. The CDR3 contains 14 residues. CDR1 is SGHRS, CDR2 YFSETQ, per germline. The trim removed 4 bases at V and 3 bases at J, leaving 6 bases unmatched. CDR3 coding DNA: TGCGCCAGCAGCCCATCGACAGGGGTCTACGAGCAGTACTTC. This sequence encodes CASSPSTGVYEQYF. The full variable domain, its missing parts supplied by reference TRBV5-1 and TRBJ2-7, is KAGVTQTPRYLIKTRGQQVTLSCSPISGHRSVSWYQQTPGQGLQFLFEYFSETQRNKGNFPGRFSGRQFSNSRSEMNVSTLELGDSALYLCASSPSTGVYEQYFGPGTRLTVT.

The V call is TRBV6-5, the J call TRBJ1-2, with a weak D call TRBD1 (5 bases). CDR1 is MNHEY and CDR2 is SVGAGI in the germline V gene. The CDR3 length is 16 residues. V dropped 2 bases and J dropped 2 bases, with 15 bases sitting between them. The CDR3: CASSYRLTAGNYGYTF. The CDR3 DNA reads as TGTGCCAGCAGTTACCGGTTGACAGCTGGGAACTATGGCTACACCTTC.

The chain employs TRBV4-1 and TRBJ2-7; TRBD2 agrees at 8 bases. CDR1 MGHRA and CDR2 YSYEKL come from the germline V gene. After removal of 2 bases from V and 2 bases from J, the junction contained 8 bases not matched to a gene. The CDR3 runs 16 residues. In DNA form, the CDR3 reads TGCGCCAGCAGCCAATACCACACTAGCGGACCCTACGAGCAGTACTTC. This codes for CASSQYHTSGPYEQYF.

Note on this clone: Additional DNA sequences in this sample encode the identical CDR3. The chain couples TRBV4-1 to TRBJ1-5, with a possible D match to TRBD1 (5 bases). V was shortened by 0 bases and J by 2 bases, with 11 bases between the two germline ends. Germline values: CDR1 MGHRA, CDR2 YSYEKL. The CDR3 is 16 residues long. DNA for the CDR3: TGCGCCAGCAGCCAAGAGGGGGGGTTGGGCAATCAGCCCCAGCATTTT. This translates into CASSQEGGLGNQPQHF.

The chain combines TRBV6-1 with TRBJ1-5; D is uncertain. This CDR3 has 13 amino acids. CDR1 is MNHNS, CDR2 SASEGT, per germline. V lost 4 bases and J lost 0, with 4 bases in between. CDR3 DNA sequence: TGTGCCAGCAGTGGAGTTAGCAATCAGCCCCAGCATTTT. Translation: CASSGVSNQPQHF.

CDR3 in amino acids: CSAGQGRDEQYF. The DNA for the CDR3 is TGCAGCGCCGGACAGGGGAGGGACGAGCAGTACTTC. This chain links TRBV29-1 with TRBJ2-7, with 9 bases that match TRBD1. The CDR3 runs to 12 residues. The V gene's germline CDR1 is SQVTM and CDR2 ANQGSEA. With V trimmed by 7 bases and J by 5 bases, 6 bases remained unmatched.

With regard to this clone: Other nucleotide sequences in the sample specify the same CDR3. The rearrangement links TRBV18 to TRBJ2-7; 8 nucleotides align to TRBD2. This CDR3 has 15 residues. Germline lookup yields CDR1 KGHSH and CDR2 LQKENI. The J segment lost 1 base and the V segment lost 2 bases, leaving 4 bases of the junction unmatched. CDR3 sequence reads: CASSPSTSASYEQYF. The CDR3 coding sequence is TGTGCCAGCTCACCATCGACTAGCGCATCCTACGAGCAGTACTTC.

The V call is TRBV7-2, the J call TRBJ1-5, with no clear D. The CDR3 runs to 15 residues. The V and J ends lost 1 base and 3 bases respectively, with 10 bases between them. The germline CDR1 and CDR2 sequences are SGHTA and FQGNSA. The CDR3 region has the DNA TGTGCCAGCAGCTTAGGGATCGGCCTCAATCAGCCCCAGCATTTT. Translation: CASSLGIGLNQPQHF.

The chain uses TRBV2 and TRBJ2-2; perhaps TRBD2 as D (5 bases). The germline V gene encodes CDR1 SNHLY and CDR2 FYNNEI. The CDR3 covers 12 residues. Deletions cut 4 bases from V and 6 bases from J, with 6 bases between. CDR3 nucleotides: TGTGCCAGCAGTGCCGGGGCCGGGGAGCTGTTTTTT. Protein sequence: CASSAGAGELFF.

This sequence joins TRBV30 and TRBJ2-2; D uncertain. The germline CDR1 and CDR2 sequences are GTSNPN and SVGIG (reference sequence). V dropped 3 bases and J dropped 5 bases, with 10 bases sitting between them. The CDR3 spans 13 residues. The CDR3 DNA follows: TGTGCCTGGAGGCCACTTTCGACCGGGGAGCTGTTTTTT. This gives the protein CAWRPLSTGELFF. The variable domain in full, completed from reference TRBV30 and TRBJ2-2, reads SQTIHQWPATLVQPVGSPLSLECTVEGTSNPNLYWYRQAAGRGLQLLFYSVGIGQISSEVPQNLSASRPQDRQFILSSKKLLLSDSGFYLCAWRPLSTGELFFGEGSRLTVL.

The chain carries TRBV6-1 and TRBJ2-7; D possibly corresponds to TRBD2 (6 bases). Germline loops: CDR1 MNHNS, CDR2 SASEGT. The CDR3 sequence is 15 residues long. Trimming removed 2 bases from V and 0 bases from J, with 11 bases in between. The CDR3, as DNA: TGTGCCAGCAGTGAAAAGCGGGCCCGCTCCTACGAGCAGTACTTC. Amino acid sequence: CASSEKRARSYEQYF.

For this clone: Other DNA sequences in this sample translate to the same CDR3. The CDR3 DNA reads as TGCGCCAGCAGCTTGGAGGCGGGGACCTACAATGAGCAGTTCTTC. This translates into CASSLEAGTYNEQFF. This chain links TRBV5-1 with TRBJ2-1; D possibly corresponds to TRBD2 (6 bases). In germline, CDR1 is SGHRS, CDR2 YFSETQ. Between the trimmed V and J ends, which lost 0 bases and 2 bases, there was a span of 9 bases. This CDR3 spans 15 amino acids.

The CDR3 sequence: CASSQDLGPYNSPLHF. CDR3 DNA: TGCGCCAGCAGCCAAGATCTGGGGCCCTATAATTCACCCCTCCACTTT. The rearrangement joins TRBV4-1 to TRBJ1-6, with a possible D match to TRBD1 (5 bases). Germline CDR1 is MGHRA and CDR2 is YSYEKL. V was pared by 0 bases and J by 2 bases, with 8 bases between. This CDR3 region has 16 residues.

This rearrangement joins TRBV29-1 to TRBJ1-5; 9 bases fit TRBD1. The CDR3 is made up of 12 amino acids. CDR1 is SQVTM and CDR2 is ANQGSEA in the germline V gene. The J segment lost 11 bases and the V segment lost 7 bases, leaving 9 bases of the junction unmatched. The CDR3 region is CSAGDRVGAQHF. For the CDR3, the DNA is TGCAGCGCCGGGGACAGGGTCGGGGCCCAGCATTTT.